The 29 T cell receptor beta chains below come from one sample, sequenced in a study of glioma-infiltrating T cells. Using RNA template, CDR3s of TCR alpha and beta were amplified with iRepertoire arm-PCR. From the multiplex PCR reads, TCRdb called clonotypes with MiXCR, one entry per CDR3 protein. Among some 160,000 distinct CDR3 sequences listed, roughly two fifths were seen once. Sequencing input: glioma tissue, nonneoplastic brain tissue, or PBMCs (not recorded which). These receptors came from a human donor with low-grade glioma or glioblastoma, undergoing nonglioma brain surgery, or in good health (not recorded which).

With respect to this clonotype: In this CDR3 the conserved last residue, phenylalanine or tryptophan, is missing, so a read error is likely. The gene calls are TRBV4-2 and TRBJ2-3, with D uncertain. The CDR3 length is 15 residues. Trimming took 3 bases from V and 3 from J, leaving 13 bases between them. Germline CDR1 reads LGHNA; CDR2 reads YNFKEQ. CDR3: CASSQLGGSTDTQYS. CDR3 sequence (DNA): TGTGCCAGCAGCCAGCTCGGCGGATCAACAGATACGCAGTATTCT.

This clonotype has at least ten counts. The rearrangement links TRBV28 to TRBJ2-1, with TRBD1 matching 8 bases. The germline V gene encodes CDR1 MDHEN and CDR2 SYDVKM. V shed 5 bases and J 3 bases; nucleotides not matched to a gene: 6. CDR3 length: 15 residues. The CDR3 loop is CASSVQGAVYNEQFF. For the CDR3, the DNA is TGTGCCAGCAGTGTCCAGGGGGCTGTCTACAATGAGCAGTTCTTC. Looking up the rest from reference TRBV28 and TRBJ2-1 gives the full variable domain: DVKVTQSSRYLVKRTGEKVFLECVQDMDHENMFWYRQDPGLGLRLIYFSYDVKMKEKGDIPEGYSVSREKKERFSLILESASTNQTSMYLCASSVQGAVYNEQFFGPGTRLTVL.

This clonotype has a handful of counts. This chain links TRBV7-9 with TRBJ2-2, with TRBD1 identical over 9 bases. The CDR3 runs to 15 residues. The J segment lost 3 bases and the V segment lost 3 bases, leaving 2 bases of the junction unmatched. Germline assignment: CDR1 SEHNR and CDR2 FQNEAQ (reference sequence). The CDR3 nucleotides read TGTGCCAGCAGCTTTGGACAGGGGCACACCGGGGAGCTGTTTTTT. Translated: CASSFGQGHTGELFF.

CDR3 in DNA: TGCGCCAGCAGCTTGGAGGGGGGCCCAGATACGCAGTATTTT. Amino acid sequence: CASSLEGGPDTQYF. The chain is built from TRBV5-1 and TRBJ2-3, with D possibly being TRBD1 or TRBD2 (6 bases each). The CDR3 covers 14 residues. V was shortened by 0 bases and J by 4 bases, with 9 bases between the two germline ends. Germline assignment: CDR1 SGHRS and CDR2 YFSETQ.

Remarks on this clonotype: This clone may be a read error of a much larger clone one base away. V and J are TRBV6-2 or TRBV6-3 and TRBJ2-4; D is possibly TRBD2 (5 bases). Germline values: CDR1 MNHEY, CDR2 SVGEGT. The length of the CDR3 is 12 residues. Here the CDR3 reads CDSSTSSSLAYF. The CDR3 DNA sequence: TGTGACAGCAGCACTTCTTCTAGCTTGGCGTACTTC.

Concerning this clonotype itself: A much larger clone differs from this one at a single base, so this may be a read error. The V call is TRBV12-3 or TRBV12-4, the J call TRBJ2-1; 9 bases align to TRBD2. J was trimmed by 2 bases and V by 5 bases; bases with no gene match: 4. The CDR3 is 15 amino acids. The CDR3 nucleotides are TGTGCCAGCAGTAGACTAGCGGTCCCCTACAATGAGCAGTTCTTC. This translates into CASSRLAVPYNEQFF.

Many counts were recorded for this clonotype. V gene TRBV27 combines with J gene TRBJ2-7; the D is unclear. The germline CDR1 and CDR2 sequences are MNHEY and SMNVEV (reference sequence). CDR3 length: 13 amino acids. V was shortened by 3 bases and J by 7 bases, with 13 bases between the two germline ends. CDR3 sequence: CASSFGPVEEQYF. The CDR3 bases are TGTGCCAGCAGTTTCGGTCCCGTAGAAGAGCAGTACTTC.

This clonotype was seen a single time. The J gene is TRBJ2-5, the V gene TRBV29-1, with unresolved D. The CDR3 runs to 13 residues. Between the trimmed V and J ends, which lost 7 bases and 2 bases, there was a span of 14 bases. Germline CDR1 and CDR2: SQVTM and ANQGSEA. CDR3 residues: CSGALGLQETQYF. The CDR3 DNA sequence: TGCAGCGGAGCCCTAGGGCTTCAAGAGACCCAGTACTTC.

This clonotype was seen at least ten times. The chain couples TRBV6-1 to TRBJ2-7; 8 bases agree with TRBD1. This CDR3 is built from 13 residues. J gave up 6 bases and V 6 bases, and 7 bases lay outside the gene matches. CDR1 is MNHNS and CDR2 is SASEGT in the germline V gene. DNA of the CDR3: TGTGCCAGCAGCCTGGACAGGGAAGGCGAGCAGTACTTC. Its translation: CASSLDREGEQYF.

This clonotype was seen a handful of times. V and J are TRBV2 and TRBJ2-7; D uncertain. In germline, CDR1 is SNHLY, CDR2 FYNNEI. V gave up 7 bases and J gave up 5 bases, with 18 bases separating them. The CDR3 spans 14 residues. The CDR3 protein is CASTRVGSVHEQYF. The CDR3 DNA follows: TGTGCCAGCACTCGAGTCGGGTCGGTCCACGAGCAGTACTTC.

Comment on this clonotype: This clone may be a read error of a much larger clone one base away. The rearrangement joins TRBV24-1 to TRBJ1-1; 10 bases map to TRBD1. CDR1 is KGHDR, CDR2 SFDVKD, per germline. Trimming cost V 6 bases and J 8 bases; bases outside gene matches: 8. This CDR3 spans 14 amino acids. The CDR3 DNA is TGTGCCACCAGTAATCCTCGGGACAGGGGCGAAGCTTTCTTT. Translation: CATSNPRDRGEAFF.

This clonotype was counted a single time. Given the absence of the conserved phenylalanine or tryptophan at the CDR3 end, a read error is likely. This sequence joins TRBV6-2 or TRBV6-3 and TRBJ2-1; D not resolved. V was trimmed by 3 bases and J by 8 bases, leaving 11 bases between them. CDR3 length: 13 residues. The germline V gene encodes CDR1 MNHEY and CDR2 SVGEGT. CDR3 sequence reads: CASSYGQSDEQFL. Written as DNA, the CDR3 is TGTGCCAGCAGTTATGGGCAGAGCGATGAGCAGTTCCTC.

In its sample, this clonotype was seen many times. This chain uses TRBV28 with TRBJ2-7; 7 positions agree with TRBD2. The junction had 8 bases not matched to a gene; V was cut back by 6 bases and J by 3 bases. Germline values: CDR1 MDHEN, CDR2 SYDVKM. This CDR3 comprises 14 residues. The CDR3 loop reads CASRPAGLVYEQYF. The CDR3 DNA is TGTGCCAGCAGGCCCGCCGGACTAGTCTACGAGCAGTACTTC.

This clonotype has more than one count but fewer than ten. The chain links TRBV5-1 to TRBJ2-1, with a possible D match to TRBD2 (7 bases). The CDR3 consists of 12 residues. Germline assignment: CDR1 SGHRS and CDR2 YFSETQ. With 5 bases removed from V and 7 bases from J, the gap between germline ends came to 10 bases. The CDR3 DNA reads TGCGCCAGCAGAGGGGGGGGAAATGAGCAGTTCTTC. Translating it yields CASRGGGNEQFF.

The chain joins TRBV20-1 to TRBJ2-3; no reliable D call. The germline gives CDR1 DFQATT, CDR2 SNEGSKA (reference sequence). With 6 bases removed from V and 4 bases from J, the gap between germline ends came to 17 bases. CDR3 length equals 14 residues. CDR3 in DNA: TGCAGTGCCATGATCCCTGGGGTCCCAGATACGCAGTATTTT. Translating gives CSAMIPGVPDTQYF.

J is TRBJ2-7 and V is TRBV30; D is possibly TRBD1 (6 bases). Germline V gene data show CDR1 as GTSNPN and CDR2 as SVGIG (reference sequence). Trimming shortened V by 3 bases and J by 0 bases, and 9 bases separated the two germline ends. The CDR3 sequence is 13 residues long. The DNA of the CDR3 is TGTGCCTGGAGGCGGACAGACTCCTACGAGCAGTACTTC. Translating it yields CAWRRTDSYEQYF.

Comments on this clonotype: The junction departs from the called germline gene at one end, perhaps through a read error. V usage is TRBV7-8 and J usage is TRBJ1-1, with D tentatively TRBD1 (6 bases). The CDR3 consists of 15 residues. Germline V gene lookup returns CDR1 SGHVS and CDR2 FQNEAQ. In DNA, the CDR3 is TGTGCCAGCAGGTTAGTTACAGGGACGAACACTGAAGCTTTCTTT. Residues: CASRLVTGTNTEAFF.

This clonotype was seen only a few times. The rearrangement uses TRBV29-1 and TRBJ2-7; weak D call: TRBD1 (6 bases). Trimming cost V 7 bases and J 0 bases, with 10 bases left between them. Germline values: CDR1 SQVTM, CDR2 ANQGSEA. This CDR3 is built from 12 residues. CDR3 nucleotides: TGCAGCGGAACAGGGAGCTCCTACGAGCAGTACTTC. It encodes CSGTGSSYEQYF.

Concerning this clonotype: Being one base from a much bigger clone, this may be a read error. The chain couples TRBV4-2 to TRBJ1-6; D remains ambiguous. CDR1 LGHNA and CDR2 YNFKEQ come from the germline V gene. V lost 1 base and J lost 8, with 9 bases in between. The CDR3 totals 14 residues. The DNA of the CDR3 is TGTGCCAGCAGCCAAGGCAACAGTTATTCACCCCTCCACTTT. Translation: CASSQGNSYSPLHF.

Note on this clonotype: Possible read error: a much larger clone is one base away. CDR3 amino acids: CASSQVVVSNEQYF. CDR3 in DNA: TGTGCCAGCAGCCAAGTAGTTGTAAGCAACGAGCAGTACTTC. The V call is TRBV3-1, the J call TRBJ2-3; unclear D gene. The J call could be wrong; TRBJ2-7 is a better fit for the DNA end. The CDR3 contains 14 residues. Per the germline V gene, CDR1 is LGHDT and CDR2 is YNNKEL (reference sequence).

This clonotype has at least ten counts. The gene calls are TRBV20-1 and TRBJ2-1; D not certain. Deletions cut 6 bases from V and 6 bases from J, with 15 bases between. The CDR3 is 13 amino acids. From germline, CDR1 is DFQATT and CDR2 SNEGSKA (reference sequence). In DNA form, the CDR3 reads TGCAGTGCCGTTAGTCAGACCCTCAATGAGCAGTTCTTC. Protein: CSAVSQTLNEQFF.

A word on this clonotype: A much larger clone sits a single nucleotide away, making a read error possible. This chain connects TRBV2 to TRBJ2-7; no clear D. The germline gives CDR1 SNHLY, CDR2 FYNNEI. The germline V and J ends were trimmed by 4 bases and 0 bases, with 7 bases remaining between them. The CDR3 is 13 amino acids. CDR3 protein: CASSADTSYEQYF. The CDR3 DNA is TGTGCCAGCAGTGCAGACACCTCCTACGAGCAGTACTTC.

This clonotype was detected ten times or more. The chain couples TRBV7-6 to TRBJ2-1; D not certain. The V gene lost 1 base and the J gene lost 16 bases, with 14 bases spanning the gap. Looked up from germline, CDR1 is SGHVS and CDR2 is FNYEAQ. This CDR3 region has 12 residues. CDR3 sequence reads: CASSLDRSSLFF. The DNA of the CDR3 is TGTGCCAGCAGCTTAGATCGGTCCAGCCTTTTCTTC.

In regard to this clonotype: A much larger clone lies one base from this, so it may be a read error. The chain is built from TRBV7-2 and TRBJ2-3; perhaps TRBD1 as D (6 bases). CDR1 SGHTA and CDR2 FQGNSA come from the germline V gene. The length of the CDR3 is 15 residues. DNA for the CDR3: TGTGCCAGCAGCCTTTCGGCTAGCCGGACAGATACGCAGTGTTTT. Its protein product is CASSLSASRTDTQCF.

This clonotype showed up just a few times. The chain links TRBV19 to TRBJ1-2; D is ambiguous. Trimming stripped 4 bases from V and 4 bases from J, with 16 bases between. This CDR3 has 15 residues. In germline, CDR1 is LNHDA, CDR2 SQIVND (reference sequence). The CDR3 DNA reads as TGTGCCAGTAGTAGGCCCCTTGGGTCTTCCTATGGCTACACCTTC. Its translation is CASSRPLGSSYGYTF. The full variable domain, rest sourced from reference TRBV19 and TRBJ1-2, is DGGITQSPKYLFRKEGQNVTLSCEQNLNHDAMYWYRQDPGQGLRLIYYSQIVNDFQKGDIAEGYSVSREKKESFPLTVTSAQKNPTAFYLCASSRPLGSSYGYTFGSGTRLTVV.

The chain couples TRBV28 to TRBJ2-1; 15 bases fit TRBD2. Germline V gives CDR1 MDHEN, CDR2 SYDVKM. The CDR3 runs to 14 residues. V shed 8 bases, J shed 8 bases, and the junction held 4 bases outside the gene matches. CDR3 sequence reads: CASDGLAGGDEQFF. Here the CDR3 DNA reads TGTGCCAGCGATGGACTAGCGGGAGGGGATGAGCAGTTCTTC.

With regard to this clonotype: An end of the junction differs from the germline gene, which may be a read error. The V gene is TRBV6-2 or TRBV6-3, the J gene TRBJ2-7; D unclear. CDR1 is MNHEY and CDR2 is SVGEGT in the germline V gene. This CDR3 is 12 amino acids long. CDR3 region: CASSHTFYERYF. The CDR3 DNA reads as TGTGCCAGCAGCCACACTTTCTACGAGCGGTACTTC.

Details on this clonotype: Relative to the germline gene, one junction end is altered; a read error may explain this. Here the CDR3 reads CASSPSGGLQREDAQYF. The DNA of the CDR3 is TGTGCCAGCAGTCCTTCGGGAGGCCTCCAAAGGGAAGATGCGCAGTATTTT. This chain links TRBV6-9 with TRBJ2-3; TRBD2 agrees at 7 bases. The CDR3 totals 17 residues. CDR1 is MNHGY and CDR2 is SVAAGI in the germline V gene.

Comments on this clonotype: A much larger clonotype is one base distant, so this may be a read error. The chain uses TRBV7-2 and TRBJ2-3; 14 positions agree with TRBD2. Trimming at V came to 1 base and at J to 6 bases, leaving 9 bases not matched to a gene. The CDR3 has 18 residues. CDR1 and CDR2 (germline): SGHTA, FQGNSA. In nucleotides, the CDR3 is TGTGCCAGCAGCTTAGGAGTCAGGGGACTAGCGGGAGTCGATACGCAGTATTTT. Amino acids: CASSLGVRGLAGVDTQYF. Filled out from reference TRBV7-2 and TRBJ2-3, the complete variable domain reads GAGVSQSPSNKVTEKGKDVELRCDPISGHTALYWYRQSLGQGLEFLIYFQGNSAPDKSGLPSDRFSAERTGGSVSTLTIQRTQQEDSAVYLCASSLGVRGLAGVDTQYFGPGTRLTVL.